The 24 T cell receptor beta chains below were found in one sample sequenced in a study of neoadjuvant anti-PD-1 for oral cavity cancer. Profiled with immunoSEQ multiplex PCR; TCRdb holds only in-frame clones, not every one. The sample lists about 16,000 clones; approximately 79% were seen once. Sequenced material: PBMCs, taken before nivolumab (anti-PD-1) treatment. The receptors shown here come from a person aged 35-80 years with oral cavity squamous cell carcinoma.

This chain links TRBV29-1 with TRBJ2-3; TRBD2 matches 7 bases. CDR1 is SQVTM, CDR2 ANQGSEA, per germline. The CDR3 covers 14 residues. With V trimmed by 3 bases and J by 0 bases, 3 bases remained unmatched. As DNA, the CDR3 is TGCAGCGTTGAGGGTAGCGGGAGCACAGATACGCAGTATTTT. It encodes CSVEGSGSTDTQYF.

This clone was observed a few times. The chain links TRBV6-1 to TRBJ2-7; weak D call: TRBD2 (5 bases). This CDR3 has 14 residues. The V end lost 1 base, the J end lost 0 bases, and 7 bases lay between the germline ends. Per germline, CDR1 MNHNS and CDR2 SASEGT. This CDR3 reads CASSEVGSSYEQYF. CDR3 sequence (DNA): TGTGCCAGCAGTGAAGTTGGGAGCTCCTACGAGCAGTACTTC.

The V and J genes are TRBV5-8 and TRBJ2-6; no clear D. CDR3 length: 14 residues. Deletions cut 0 bases from V and 4 bases from J, with 5 bases between. Germline V CDR1 and CDR2: SGHTS, YDEGEE. The CDR3: CASSLDAGANVLTF. In nucleotides, the CDR3 is TGTGCCAGCAGCTTGGACGCCGGGGCCAACGTCCTGACTTTC.

The chain employs TRBV5-8 and TRBJ1-3; D is ambiguous. Germline assignment: CDR1 SGHTS and CDR2 YDEGEE. V dropped 5 bases and J dropped 0 bases, with 12 bases sitting between them. The CDR3 loop spans 15 amino acids. CDR3 sequence: CASSWPGFSGNTIYF. The DNA of the CDR3 is TGTGCCAGCAGTTGGCCGGGTTTCTCTGGAAACACCATATATTTT.

The chain uses TRBV5-5 and TRBJ2-7, with TRBD2 matching 12 bases. V lost 3 bases and J lost 4; bases outside the gene matches: 8. Germline CDR1 and CDR2: SGHKS and YYEKEE (reference sequence). The CDR3 runs 16 residues. CDR3 sequence (DNA): TGTGCCAGCAGCTCCTCACTAGCGGGAGGCTTATACGAGCAGTACTTC. It is translated as CASSSSLAGGLYEQYF. The full variable domain, rest sourced from reference TRBV5-5 and TRBJ2-7, is DAGVTQSPTHLIKTRGQQVTLRCSPISGHKSVSWYQQVLGQGPQFIFQYYEKEERGRGNFPDRFSARQFPNYSSELNVNALLLGDSALYLCASSSSLAGGLYEQYFGPGTRLTVT.

The chain is built from TRBV30 and TRBJ2-1; 9 positions agree with TRBD2. Germline V gene lookup returns CDR1 GTSNPN and CDR2 SVGIG (reference sequence). V shed 4 bases and J 6 bases; nucleotides not matched to a gene: 4. This CDR3 comprises 13 residues. The CDR3 DNA reads TGTGCCTGGACTAGCGGGGAAAGCAATGAGCAGTTCTTC. Protein sequence: CAWTSGESNEQFF. Together with reference TRBV30 and TRBJ2-1, the CDR3 gives the full variable domain: SQTIHQWPATLVQPVGSPLSLECTVEGTSNPNLYWYRQAAGRGLQLLFYSVGIGQISSEVPQNLSASRPQDRQFILSSKKLLLSDSGFYLCAWTSGESNEQFFGPGTRLTVL.

Notes on this clone: One junction end does not reproduce the germline sequence, and a read error may be involved. The chain has TRBV7-3 and TRBJ2-2; 9 bases are a match to TRBD2. Germline V lookup: CDR1 SGHTA, CDR2 FQGTGA. This CDR3 has 13 residues. The CDR3 here is CASSLIGGGELLF. The DNA for the CDR3 is TGTGCCAGCAGCTTAATCGGCGGGGGGGAGCTGCTTTTT.

The CDR3 protein is CASSGRETQYF. The CDR3 DNA sequence: TGTGCCAGCAGTGGGAGGGAGACCCAGTACTTC. The chain couples TRBV2 to TRBJ2-5; perhaps TRBD2 as D (5 bases). The V and J ends lost 4 bases and 5 bases respectively, with 5 bases between them. The CDR3 is made up of 11 amino acids. Germline V gives CDR1 SNHLY, CDR2 FYNNEI.

This clone was counted only a few times. V is TRBV11-2 and J is TRBJ2-1; TRBD1 or TRBD2 may be the D gene (5 bases each). V gave up 0 bases and J gave up 12 bases, with 12 bases separating them. This CDR3 region has 13 residues. The germline gives CDR1 SGHAT, CDR2 FQNNGV. The CDR3 DNA is TGTGCCAGCAGCTTAGAACCGGGACCACGGCAGTTCTTC. Protein: CASSLEPGPRQFF.

This chain connects TRBV5-4 to TRBJ2-1; D is ambiguous. The CDR3 totals 15 residues. Trimming pared 4 bases from V and 0 bases from J, leaving 11 bases between. Germline CDR1 SGHNT, CDR2 YYREEE (reference sequence). CDR3 sequence reads: CASSHDGSSYNEQFF. Here the CDR3 DNA reads TGTGCCAGCAGCCACGACGGAAGCTCCTACAATGAGCAGTTCTTC.

The CDR3 protein is CASSARQNSNQPQHF. The CDR3 bases are TGTGCCAGTAGTGCCCGGCAGAATAGCAATCAGCCCCAGCATTTT. The chain has TRBV19 and TRBJ1-5; D unclear. Trimming removed 5 bases from V and 0 bases from J, with 11 bases in between. In germline, CDR1 is LNHDA, CDR2 SQIVND (reference sequence). The CDR3 is 15 amino acids.

The rearrangement links TRBV13 to TRBJ2-7; 8 bases are shared with TRBD2. The CDR3 has 14 residues. V was pared by 5 bases and J by 4 bases, with 7 bases of the junction left unmatched. CDR1 and CDR2 from the germline V gene are PRHDT and FYEKMQ (reference sequence). This CDR3 is CASSPGLEGYEQYF. In DNA form, the CDR3 reads TGTGCCAGCAGCCCGGGACTAGAAGGATACGAGCAGTACTTC.

This clone appeared once. This CDR3 reads CASRTGVGYEQYF. As DNA, the CDR3 is TGCGCCAGCCGGACAGGGGTGGGGTACGAGCAGTACTTC. The chain employs TRBV5-1 and TRBJ2-7; TRBD1 matches 9 bases. The CDR3 runs to 13 residues. J gave up 4 bases and V 7 bases, and 6 bases lay outside the gene matches. Germline CDR1 is SGHRS and CDR2 is YFSETQ.

This clone was recorded once. DNA for the CDR3: TGTGCCAGTAGCCCCCTCGCACACGGGCCCACCGGGGAGCTGTTTTTT. Translation: CASSPLAHGPTGELFF. The rearrangement joins TRBV19 to TRBJ2-2; no definite D call. Germline lookup yields CDR1 LNHDA and CDR2 SQIVND (reference sequence). There are 16 residues in the CDR3. Trimming removed 6 bases from V and 4 bases from J, with 18 bases in between.

Only a few counts were recorded for this clone. V and J are TRBV5-1 and TRBJ1-4; D unresolved. Trimming pared 4 bases from V and 7 bases from J, leaving 14 bases between. CDR1 SGHRS and CDR2 YFSETQ come from the germline V gene. The CDR3 consists of 14 residues. The DNA of the CDR3 is TGCGCCAGCAGCCTGGAACCCGTGGGTGAAAAACTGTTTTTT. It is translated as CASSLEPVGEKLFF.

A few counts support this clone. The chain uses TRBV13 and TRBJ1-2, with D unresolved. CDR1 and CDR2 from the germline V gene are PRHDT and FYEKMQ (reference sequence). Trimming left V 1 base short and J 2 bases short, with 8 bases between. The CDR3 is 14 residues long. CDR3 nucleotide sequence: TGTGCCAGCAGCTTAGAGGGCTTCAACTATGGCTACACCTTC. It is translated as CASSLEGFNYGYTF.

The genes are TRBV2 and TRBJ1-6; TRBD1 is a possible D gene (5 bases). CDR1 and CDR2 (germline): SNHLY, FYNNEI. Trimming took off 6 bases at V and 10 bases at J, with 22 bases between the two ends. This CDR3 spans 16 amino acids. The CDR3 loop is CASSLGVRGRDSPLHF. CDR3 sequence (DNA): TGTGCCAGCAGCCTTGGAGTAAGGGGAAGGGACTCACCCCTCCACTTT.

The table lists this clone with a count of one. The chain employs TRBV6-1 and TRBJ2-7; 9 bases map to TRBD2. CDR3 length equals 18 residues. In germline, CDR1 is MNHNS, CDR2 SASEGT. V gave up 3 bases and J gave up 2 bases; unmatched junction bases: 14. The CDR3 region has the DNA TGTGCCAGCAGTGACTGGAGACTAGCGGTCCGAGGGGCCTACGAGCAGTACTTC. Its protein product is CASSDWRLAVRGAYEQYF.

This clone was seen a handful of times. CDR3 DNA sequence: TGTGCCTGGAGTGTAGGGGGGAGGCGGCCCCAGCATTTT. Protein: CAWSVGGRRPQHF. The V gene is TRBV30, the J gene TRBJ1-5; tentatively, D is TRBD1 (6 bases). The ends were cut back, 0 bases at V and 9 bases at J, with 12 bases in the middle. The V gene's germline CDR1 is GTSNPN and CDR2 SVGIG (reference sequence). The CDR3 runs 13 residues.

This clone has just one count. The chain is built from TRBV10-3 and TRBJ1-2; 7 bases line up with TRBD1. From germline, CDR1 is ENHRY and CDR2 SYGVKD. The CDR3 has 16 residues. The ends lost 3 bases at V and 8 bases at J; junction bases unmatched: 15. In nucleotides, the CDR3 is TGTGCCATCAGTGAAGGGTTGCACACAGGGGTTGGGGGCTACACCTTC. As protein: CAISEGLHTGVGGYTF.

V gene TRBV4-2 combines with J gene TRBJ2-1; D is ambiguous. Germline V CDR1 and CDR2: LGHNA, YNFKEQ. V was cut by 0 bases and J by 2 bases, with 11 bases left in between. The CDR3 loop spans 16 amino acids. CDR3 sequence reads: CASSQDLPSPYNEQFF. In nucleotides, the CDR3 is TGTGCCAGCAGCCAAGATCTTCCAAGTCCCTACAATGAGCAGTTCTTC.

V and J are TRBV10-1 and TRBJ2-1; D possibly corresponds to TRBD2 (6 bases). CDR1 WNHNN and CDR2 SYGVQD come from the germline V gene (reference sequence). The CDR3 is made up of 16 amino acids. Trimming stripped 4 bases from V and 0 bases from J, with 13 bases between. CDR3 DNA: TGCGCCAGCAGTGGCTTGGCGGGGAGCTCCTACAATGAGCAGTTCTTC. Amino acid sequence: CASSGLAGSSYNEQFF.

The chain combines TRBV11-2 with TRBJ1-3; TRBD1 agrees at 7 bases. CDR3 length: 16 amino acids. J was trimmed by 0 bases and V by 4 bases; bases with no gene match: 6. Germline CDR1 SGHAT, CDR2 FQNNGV. The CDR3 DNA is TGTGCCAGCAGCTCGACAGGGCCTAGCTCTGGAAACACCATATATTTT. Translating it yields CASSSTGPSSGNTIYF.

The J gene is TRBJ1-6, the V gene TRBV19; no clear D gene. Trimming stripped 10 bases from V and 6 bases from J, with 10 bases between. The CDR3 is 12 residues long. Germline values: CDR1 LNHDA, CDR2 SQIVND (reference sequence). The CDR3 nucleotides are TGTGCCACGGCAGATAGTAATTCACCCCTCCACTTT. Translating it yields CATADSNSPLHF.